This record covers a single T cell receptor beta chain. Its cognate antigen has yet to be identified. Base qualities are not recorded, but no much larger clone differs from it by a single base. V is cut back by 0 bases and J by 9 bases, with 3 bases in the junction unmatched. Based on the germline V gene, the CDR1 and CDR2 sequences are SGDLS and YYNGEE. From cysteine to phenylalanine, the CDR3 is 15 amino acids long. Solely the CDR3 DNA is kept, with 45 bases framed from the first base. Each collaborating institution followed its own protocols to collect whole blood in K2EDTA tubes. For TCRbeta analysis, collaborators shipped samples as frozen whole blood, isolated PBMCs, or DNA extracted from either of those sample types. This sample is drawn from a study of blood T cell repertoires in COVID-19 (dated by TCRdb to 2018 to 2020). With regard to the full study: Samples from collaborators originated in the United States, Italy and Spain and spanned both the acute and convalescent phases of COVID-19. Where available, HLA class I and class II types were obtained from metadata supplied by the sample provider rather than from assay-based typing. Samples were obtained from the ongoing ImmuneRACE study (first 160 participants) and from over a thousand subjects provided by 6 global collaborators. Subjects who had been exposed to COVID-19, were actively infected with it, or had recovered from it provided the deeply sampled blood TCRbeta repertoires that made up the dataset. The repertoires were released in a freely available public database intended as a resource for research on the immune response to SARS-CoV-2. A de-identified subject ID, COVID-19 status, age in years and sex were almost always included in the sample metadata. The prospective study material was composed of cDNA or gDNA derived from T cells, B-cell-depleted T cells, or PBMCs. Summary of the overall study and its limitations: Clinical and demographic metadata were provided uncurated, with the amount varying by source and participant.

The immunoSEQ Assay, a bias-controlled multiplex PCR, was used to amplify TCRbeta CDR3 regions from genomic DNA. From the authors' description of their analysis: Within the assay, amplification of reference gene primers was used to estimate how many nucleated cells each sample contained. To quantify the absolute abundance of each unique TCRbeta CDR3 rearrangement, sequence reads were collapsed and filtered. Productive Simpson clonality was computed per sample as the square root of Simpson's diversity index over productive rearrangements. TCRdb stores this immuneACCESS table with in-frame sequences only. Part of the clones is absent; in the studies checked, under half of the shortfall reflects unresolved V genes, and no reason is known for the rest. V and J calls and clone size are given by that table; D and trimming were obtained from the DNA. Across this sample there are about 230,000 clones, with 65% to 85% seen only once. The ten top clones hold approximately 8.7% of the sample.

The sequenced sample consisted of peripheral blood. The chain joins TRBV9 to TRBJ1-6; the central 10 bases match TRBD1. The source of this sequence is a woman older than 75 with acute or convalescent COVID-19. CDR3 reads: CASSVEGTGVSPLHF. The base sequence is TGTGCCAGCAGCGTAGAAGGGACAGGGGTTTCACCCCTCCACTTT.